A single count supports the clone carrying this T cell receptor beta chain. The antigen remains undetermined. The germline V gene has CDR1 SGHTS and CDR2 YDEGEE. This CDR3 comprises 16 residues. Trimming took off 0 bases at V and 0 bases at J, with 9 bases between the two ends. Profiled with immunoSEQ multiplex PCR; TCRdb holds only in-frame clones, not every one. The table includes some 250,000 clones, 90% to 95% detected once. The sample belongs to a study of T cell responses to AZD1222 COVID-19 vaccine. Points from the study as a whole: Donors skewed white British and female; clonal diversity was possibly underestimated. The reported proportion of spike-specific TCRs targeting unmutated variant regions was nearly half. Spike-wide vaccine-associated CD4 TCRs dominated at 160-218 and 743-854.

Second-dose schedules of about 4 or about 12 weeks were combined. The chain couples TRBV5-8 to TRBJ2-2; unclear D gene. This receptor was taken from an adult who received the AZD1222 COVID-19 vaccine. The sequencing used peripheral blood, collected 28 days after the second AZD1222 dose. The CDR3 nucleotides are TGTGCCAGCAGCTTGGGGCTAAATCCGAACACCGGGGAGCTGTTTTTT. Protein: CASSLGLNPNTGELFF.